The rows below give T cell receptor beta chains drawn from one sample of a study of T cells in tumors after PD-1 blockade. Generated by immunoSEQ multiplex PCR, the TCRdb table keeps only in-frame clones and is missing some. Among approximately 12,000 clones listed, approximately 63% were seen once. The sample consisted of tumor tissue, taken before anti-PD-1 treatment. These receptors came from a human donor with basal cell carcinoma. CDR3s include the opening cysteine and the closing phenylalanine or tryptophan. D genes are given only for firm matches. Expanded clones are given a class, and other clones once, few, many or no size at all.

j_call d_call v_call clone_size cdr3_nt cdr3_aa
TRBJ1-1 TRBD1 TRBV5-6 - TGTGCCAGCAGCTTAGGACAGGGGGTAGGGCACACTGAAGCTTTCTTT CASSLGQGVGHTEAFF
TRBJ2-5 - TRBV19 few TGTGCCAGTAGCCTCCCCCCCCAAGAGACCCAGTACTTC CASSLPPQETQYF
TRBJ2-3 - TRBV20-1 - TGCAGTGCCAGTCTAAGACGGGACACAGATACGCAGTATTTT CSASLRRDTDTQYF
TRBJ2-2 - TRBV27 few TGTGCCAGCAGTTCGCGGACGGGAACCGGGGAGCTGTTTTTT CASSSRTGTGELFF
TRBJ2-3 - TRBV19 few TGTGCCAGTAGTATGGCCCGCACAGATACGCAGTATTTT CASSMARTDTQYF
TRBJ2-6 TRBD1 TRBV6-2/TRBV6-3 - TGTGCCAGCAGTTATCGGCAGGGGGAAAGCTCTGGGGCCAACGTCCTGACTTTC CASSYRQGESSGANVLTF
TRBJ1-1 - TRBV7-8 - TGTGCCAGCAGCCGACAGGATGGGGCTGAAGCTTTCTTT CASSRQDGAEAFF
TRBJ2-7 TRBD2 TRBV15 - TGTGCCACCAGCAGAGGGGAGGGACTTTTATACGAGCAGTACTTC CATSRGEGLLYEQYF
TRBJ2-7 - TRBV27 - TGTGCCAGCAGTCCTCTCCACAGGGTATACGAGCAGTACTTC CASSPLHRVYEQYF
TRBJ2-3 - TRBV5-1 few TGCGCCAGCGGCGCCGGGACTAGCACAGATACGCAGTATTTT CASGAGTSTDTQYF
TRBJ1-3 TRBD1 TRBV6-1 few TGTGCCAGCATTAAGGGGGCTCGTGGAAACACCATATATTTT CASIKGARGNTIYF
TRBJ1-4 - TRBV7-2 - TGTGCCAGCAGCTTTGGACCGTCCTATAATGAAAAACTGTTTTTT CASSFGPSYNEKLFF
TRBJ2-1 TRBD2 TRBV2 - TGTGCCAGCAGCGGGGGACTAGAAGCGAATGAGCAGTTCTTC CASSGGLEANEQFF
TRBJ2-7 - TRBV14 - TGTGCCAGCAGCCATAAGCAGGGGTGGTACGAGCAGTACTTC CASSHKQGWYEQYF
TRBJ1-4 - TRBV7-2 few TGTGCCAGCAGCCCCCTCAACAGCAATGAAAAACTGTTTTTT CASSPLNSNEKLFF
TRBJ2-1 - TRBV4-1 - TGCGCCAGCAGCCCCAAACCCACTCCCAACAATGAGCAGTTCTTC CASSPKPTPNNEQFF
TRBJ2-5 - TRBV11-1 - TGTGCCAGCAGCTTCAGCGTGGGGTCCCAAGAGACCCAGTACTTC CASSFSVGSQETQYF
TRBJ1-2 - TRBV5-4 few TGTGCCAGCAGCCTGGGAGCAGATGGCTACACCTTC CASSLGADGYTF
TRBJ2-7 TRBD1 TRBV27 few TGTGCCAGCAGTCCGCTCACAGGGGACCCCTACGAGCAGTACTTC CASSPLTGDPYEQYF
TRBJ1-6 - TRBV13 - TGTGCCAGCAGCCGTGGACAATTTAATTCACCCCTCCACTTT CASSRGQFNSPLHF
TRBJ1-1 - TRBV6-5 few TGTGCCAGCAGTCTCAGAGGGACTGAAGCTTTCTTT CASSLRGTEAFF
TRBJ2-2 TRBD2 TRBV10-3 - TGTGCCATCAGTGAACCGCGGGAGTTCACCGGGGAGCTGTTTTTT CAISEPREFTGELFF
TRBJ1-5 - TRBV5-1 - TGCGCCAGCAGCTTGGGGGGGTATAGCAATCAGCCCCAGCATTTT CASSLGGYSNQPQHF
TRBJ1-1 - TRBV23-1 - TGCGCCAGCAGTCAATCGTCTGCGGCTGAAGCTTTCTTT CASSQSSAAEAFF
TRBJ1-3 - TRBV4-3 once TGCGCCAGCAGCCAAGGAGTCTCTGGAAACACCATATATTTT CASSQGVSGNTIYF
TRBJ2-1 TRBD2 TRBV7-9 - TGTGCCAGCAGCTTAACAGCTATACCTCGACTAGCGGGAAGGAATGAGCAGTTCTTC CASSLTAIPRLAGRNEQFF
TRBJ1-1 TRBD1 TRBV29-1 once TGCAGCGGTGACAGGGGGAACACTGAAGCTTTCTTT CSGDRGNTEAFF
TRBJ2-7 TRBD1 TRBV3-1/TRBV3-2 - TGTGCCAGCAGCCCCGTTCAGGGGGCCTACGAGCAGTACTTC CASSPVQGAYEQYF
TRBJ1-1 - TRBV24-1 - TGTGCCACCAGTGATTTGCTCGGCGGAGCTTTCTTT CATSDLLGGAFF
TRBJ2-1 TRBD2 TRBV29-1 - TGCAGCGTAACCGGGACTAGCGGGGGGGCAAAATACAATGAGCAGTTCTTC CSVTGTSGGAKYNEQFF
TRBJ1-1 - TRBV24-1 - TGTGCCACCCCTTGCGGGGGGGGCGATGAAGCTTTCTTT CATPCGGGDEAFF
TRBJ2-3 - TRBV15 - TGTGCCACCAGCAGAGGTGCGATGGACATTCCTATTCAGAACACAGATACGCAGTATTTT CATSRGAMDIPIQNTDTQYF
TRBJ2-6 - TRBV4-2 medium-sized TGTGCCAGCAGCCGGGGGGACTCTGGGGCCAACGTCCTGACTTTC CASSRGDSGANVLTF
TRBJ2-7 - TRBV27 medium-sized TGTGCCAGCAGTTTAGTAGGAATGGGGATGGGGCAGTACTTC CASSLVGMGMGQYF
TRBJ1-5 TRBD1 TRBV6-5 - TGTGCCAGCTCCCTTGGACAGGGGGTGGCTCAGCCCCAGCATTTT CASSLGQGVAQPQHF
TRBJ1-2 TRBD1 TRBV9 - TGTGCCAGCAGCGCTCCTCTTCAGGGGGCAATCGGCTACACCTTC CASSAPLQGAIGYTF
TRBJ1-2 - TRBV4-3 - TGCGCCAGCAGCCAAGGGGTGGGGAACAGCTATGGCTACACCTTC CASSQGVGNSYGYTF
TRBJ2-7 - TRBV4-1 - TGCGCCAGCAGCCTAGGCCGGGCCTACGAGCAGTACTTC CASSLGRAYEQYF
TRBJ2-7 - TRBV3-1/TRBV3-2 - TGTGCCAGCAGCCTAGCTGACAACAGGGAAATCTGCGAGCAGTACTTC CASSLADNREICEQYF
TRBJ2-1 TRBD1 TRBV28 few TGTGCCAGCAGAGGGACAGGGGGTCGCAATGAGCAGTTCTTC CASRGTGGRNEQFF
TRBJ2-5 - TRBV7-6 once TGTGCCAGCAGTTCACCCCGGGGGGAGACCCAGTACTTC CASSSPRGETQYF
TRBJ2-7 - TRBV30 - TGTGCCTGGAGTGGCCAACAGCTCGAGCAGTACTTC CAWSGQQLEQYF
TRBJ1-3 - TRBV10-3 once TGTGCCATCAGTGAGCCGGACCAGGGTGCTGGAAACACCATATATTTT CAISEPDQGAGNTIYF
TRBJ1-5 - TRBV4-3 - TGCGCCAGCAGCCAAGATCTCTCCAGGTGGAATCAGCCCCAGCATTTT CASSQDLSRWNQPQHF
TRBJ2-5 - TRBV6-2/TRBV6-3 - TGTGCCAGCAGTTACGGGGGGACGACCCAAGAGACCCAGTACTTC CASSYGGTTQETQYF
TRBJ2-3 - TRBV20-1 - TGCAGTGCTACTGACTACATCAGGGGCACAGATACGCAGTATTTT CSATDYIRGTDTQYF
TRBJ1-2 - TRBV15 - TGTGCCACCAGCAGAGATCCGAGGGGGGCTAACTATGGCTACACCTTC CATSRDPRGANYGYTF
TRBJ1-1 - TRBV2 - TGTGCCAGCAGTGAAGCGGGGGCCTGGAGGGAAGCCTTCTTT CASSEAGAWREAFF
TRBJ1-4 - TRBV2 once TGTGCCAGCAGTGAATATATCGGCCCATCGGGTGAAAAACTGTTTTTT CASSEYIGPSGEKLFF